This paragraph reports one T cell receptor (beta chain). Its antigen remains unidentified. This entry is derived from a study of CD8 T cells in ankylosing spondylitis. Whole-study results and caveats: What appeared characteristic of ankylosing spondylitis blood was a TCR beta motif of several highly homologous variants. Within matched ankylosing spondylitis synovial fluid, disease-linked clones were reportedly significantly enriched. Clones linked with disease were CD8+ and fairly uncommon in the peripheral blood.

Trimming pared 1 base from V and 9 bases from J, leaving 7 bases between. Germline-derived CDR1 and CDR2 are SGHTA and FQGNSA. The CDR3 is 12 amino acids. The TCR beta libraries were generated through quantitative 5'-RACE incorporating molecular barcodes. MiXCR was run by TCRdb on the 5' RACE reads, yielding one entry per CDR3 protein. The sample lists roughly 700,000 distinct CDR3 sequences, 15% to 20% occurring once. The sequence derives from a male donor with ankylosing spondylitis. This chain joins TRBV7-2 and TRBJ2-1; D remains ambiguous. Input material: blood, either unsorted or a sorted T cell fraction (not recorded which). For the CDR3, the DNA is TGTGCCAGCAGCTTAGGTAGACGTGAGCAGTTCTTC. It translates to CASSLGRREQFF.